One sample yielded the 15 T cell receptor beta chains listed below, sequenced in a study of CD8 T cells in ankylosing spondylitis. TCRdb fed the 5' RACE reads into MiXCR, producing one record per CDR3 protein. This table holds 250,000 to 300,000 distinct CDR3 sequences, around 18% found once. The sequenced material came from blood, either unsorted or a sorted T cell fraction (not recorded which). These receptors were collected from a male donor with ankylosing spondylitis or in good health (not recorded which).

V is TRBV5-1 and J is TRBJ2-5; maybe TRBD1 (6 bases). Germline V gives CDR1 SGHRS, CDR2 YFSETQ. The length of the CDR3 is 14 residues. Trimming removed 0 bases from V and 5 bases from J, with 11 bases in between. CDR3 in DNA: TGCGCCAGCAGCTTGGGGGCAGGGGCCGAGACCCAGTACTTC. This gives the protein CASSLGAGAETQYF.

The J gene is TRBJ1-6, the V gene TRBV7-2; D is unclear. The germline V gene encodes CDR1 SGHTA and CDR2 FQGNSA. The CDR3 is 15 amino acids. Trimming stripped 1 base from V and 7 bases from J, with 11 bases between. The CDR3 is CASSLESGLNSPLHF. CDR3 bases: TGTGCCAGCAGCTTAGAATCTGGGCTGAATTCACCCCTCCACTTT. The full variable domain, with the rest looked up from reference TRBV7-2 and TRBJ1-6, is GAGVSQSPSNKVTEKGKDVELRCDPISGHTALYWYRQSLGQGLEFLIYFQGNSAPDKSGLPSDRFSAERTGGSVSTLTIQRTQQEDSAVYLCASSLESGLNSPLHFGNGTRLTVT.

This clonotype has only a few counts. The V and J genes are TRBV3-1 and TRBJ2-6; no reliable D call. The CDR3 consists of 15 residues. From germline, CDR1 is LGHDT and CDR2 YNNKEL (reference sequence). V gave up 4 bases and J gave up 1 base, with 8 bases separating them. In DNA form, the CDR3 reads TGTGCCAGCAGCCTCCCCGGGTCTGGGGCCAACGTCCTGACTTTC. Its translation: CASSLPGSGANVLTF.

The chain's CDR3 is CATSDLGWTEAFF. DNA of the CDR3: TGTGCCACCAGTGATTTGGGCTGGACTGAAGCTTTCTTT. The chain is built from TRBV24-1 and TRBJ1-1; D is unclear. CDR1 is KGHDR, CDR2 SFDVKD, per germline. The CDR3 consists of 13 residues. V lost 0 bases, J lost 5 bases, and 6 bases lay in between.

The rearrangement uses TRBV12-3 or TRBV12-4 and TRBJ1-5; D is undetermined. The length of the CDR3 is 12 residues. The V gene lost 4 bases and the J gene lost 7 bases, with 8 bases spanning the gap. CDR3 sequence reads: CASSWRRQPQHF. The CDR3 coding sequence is TGTGCCAGCAGTTGGCGCCGGCAGCCCCAGCATTTT.

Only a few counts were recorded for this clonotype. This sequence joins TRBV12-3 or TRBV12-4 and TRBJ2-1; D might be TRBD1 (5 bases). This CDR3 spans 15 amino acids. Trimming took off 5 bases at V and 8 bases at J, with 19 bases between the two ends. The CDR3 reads CASSVQSGNWDEQFF. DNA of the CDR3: TGTGCCAGCAGTGTCCAGTCAGGGAATTGGGATGAGCAGTTCTTC.

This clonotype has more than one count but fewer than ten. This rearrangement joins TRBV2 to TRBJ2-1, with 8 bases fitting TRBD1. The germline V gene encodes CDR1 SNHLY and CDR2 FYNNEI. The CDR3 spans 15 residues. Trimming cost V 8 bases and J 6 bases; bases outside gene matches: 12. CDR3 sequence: CASGRQGSPINEQFF. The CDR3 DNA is TGTGCCAGCGGTCGACAGGGGAGCCCAATCAATGAGCAGTTCTTC.

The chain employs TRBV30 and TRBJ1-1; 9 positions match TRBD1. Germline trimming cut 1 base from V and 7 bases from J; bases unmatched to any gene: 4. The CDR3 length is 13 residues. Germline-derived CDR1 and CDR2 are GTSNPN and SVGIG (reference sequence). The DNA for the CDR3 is TGTGCCTGGAGTGGGGACAGGGCCCATGAAGCTTTCTTT. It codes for CAWSGDRAHEAFF.

CDR3 nucleotide sequence: TGTGCCAGCAGCCAAGGACAGGGGGAATCACCCCTCCACTTT. It specifies CASSQGQGESPLHF. The chain carries TRBV3-1 and TRBJ1-6; 9 bases fit TRBD1. The CDR3 extends over 14 amino acids. V gave up 1 base and J gave up 10 bases; unmatched junction bases: 2. Germline V gives CDR1 LGHDT, CDR2 YNNKEL (reference sequence). The full variable domain, in which reference TRBV3-1 and TRBJ1-6 provide the parts outside the CDR3, is DTAVSQTPKYLVTQMGNDKSIKCEQNLGHDTMYWYKQDSKKFLKIMFSYNNKELIINETVPNRFSPKSPDKAHLNLHINSLELGDSAVYFCASSQGQGESPLHFGNGTRLTVT.

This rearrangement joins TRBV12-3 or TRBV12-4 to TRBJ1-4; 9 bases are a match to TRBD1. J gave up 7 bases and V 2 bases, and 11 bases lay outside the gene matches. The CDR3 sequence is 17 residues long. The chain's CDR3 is CASSLKDRGLKGEKLFF. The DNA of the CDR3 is TGTGCCAGCAGTTTAAAGGACAGGGGTTTAAAAGGTGAAAAACTGTTTTTT.

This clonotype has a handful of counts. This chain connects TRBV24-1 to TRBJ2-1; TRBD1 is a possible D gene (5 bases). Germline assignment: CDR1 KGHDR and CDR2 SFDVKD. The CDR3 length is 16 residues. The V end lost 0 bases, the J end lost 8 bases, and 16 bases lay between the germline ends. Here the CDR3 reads CATSDLGQGLGDEQFF. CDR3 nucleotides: TGTGCCACCAGTGATTTGGGCCAGGGCCTAGGGGATGAGCAGTTCTTC.

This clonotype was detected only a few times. The DNA for the CDR3 is TGCGCCAGCAGCTTGGGGCAGGGGGCATCGTCGTCTTTCTTT. Its translation is CASSLGQGASSSFF. This chain connects TRBV5-1 to TRBJ1-1, with 8 bases matching TRBD1. This CDR3 region has 14 residues. Per the germline V gene, CDR1 is SGHRS and CDR2 is YFSETQ. V shed 0 bases and J 12 bases; nucleotides not matched to a gene: 10.

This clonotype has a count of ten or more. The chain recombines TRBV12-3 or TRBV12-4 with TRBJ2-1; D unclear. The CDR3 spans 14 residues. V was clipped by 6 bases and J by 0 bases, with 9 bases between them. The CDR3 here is CASSPRSSYNEQFF. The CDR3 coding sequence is TGTGCCAGCAGCCCGCGAAGCTCCTACAATGAGCAGTTCTTC.

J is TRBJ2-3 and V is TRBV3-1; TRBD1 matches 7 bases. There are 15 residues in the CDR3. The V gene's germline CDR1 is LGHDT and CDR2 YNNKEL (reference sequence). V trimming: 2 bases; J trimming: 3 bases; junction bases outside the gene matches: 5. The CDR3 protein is CASSQPGQRTDTQYF. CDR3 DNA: TGTGCCAGCAGCCAACCGGGACAGCGAACAGATACGCAGTATTTT.

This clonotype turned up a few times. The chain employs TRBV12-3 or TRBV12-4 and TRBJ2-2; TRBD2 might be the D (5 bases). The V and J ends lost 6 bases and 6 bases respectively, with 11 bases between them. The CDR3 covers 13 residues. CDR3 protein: CASRRRDSGELFF. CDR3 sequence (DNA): TGTGCCAGCAGGCGACGGGATTCCGGGGAGCTGTTTTTT.